The 18 T cell receptor beta chains below were found in one sample sequenced in a study of T-cell reconstitution after alpha-beta-depleted transplantation in children (dated by TCRdb to about 2016). The treatment or condition label of this sample denotes: allogeneic hematopoietic cell transplantation with graft depleted of TCRalphabeta T cells and CD19 B cells. Library preparation used PCR. Sequencer: Illumina HiSeq 2500. TCR library preparation used molecular barcoding, with unique molecular identifiers applied to normalize quantification of the TCRbeta repertoire. In TCRdb, the public reads were trimmed at Q25 with fastp and aligned with MiXCR, with productive beta chains retained. Every distinct CDR3 protein forms one entry, paired with its most common genes and DNA. The sample table contains a few hundred thousand distinct CDR3 sequences; only one count was recorded for 9.5% to 13% of them. Around 7.6% of the sample is in the top ten clones.

The input for sequencing was PBMCs, taken before TCRalphabeta/CD19-depleted stem cell transplant. All receptors derive from a boy in the first two years of life with acute myeloid leukemia, due to receive a stem cell transplant.

This clonotype was detected ten times or more. The genes are TRBV28 and TRBJ1-2, with D perhaps matching TRBD1 (5 bases). This CDR3 is 15 amino acids long. CDR1 and CDR2 (germline): MDHEN, SYDVKM. Trimming stripped 5 bases from V and 0 bases from J, with 13 bases between. CDR3 bases: TGTGCCAGCAGTCACCTCGACAGAGCTAACTATGGCTACACCTTC. Its protein product is CASSHLDRANYGYTF.

This clonotype was found many times. This chain connects TRBV20-1 to TRBJ2-7, with D hard to call. The CDR3 contains 12 residues. Trimming stripped 3 bases from V and 3 bases from J, with 9 bases between. The germline gives CDR1 DFQATT, CDR2 SNEGSKA (reference sequence). CDR3 coding DNA: TGCAGTGCTAGTGGACCGAGCTACGAGCAGTACTTC. This translates into CSASGPSYEQYF.

In its sample, this clonotype was seen many times. The chain's CDR3 is CASSLGGQGVNEQFF. The CDR3, as DNA: TGTGCCAGCAGCTTGGGGGGACAGGGTGTCAATGAGCAGTTCTTC. The rearrangement links TRBV27 to TRBJ2-1; 9 positions match TRBD1. This CDR3 spans 15 amino acids. Unmatched junction bases numbered 9, after V lost 6 bases and J lost 6 bases. Germline CDR1 is MNHEY and CDR2 is SMNVEV (reference sequence).

This clonotype has just a few counts. The V gene is TRBV28, the J gene TRBJ2-1; D is perhaps TRBD2 (6 bases). The length of the CDR3 is 16 residues. Germline V lookup: CDR1 MDHEN, CDR2 SYDVKM. Trimming took 5 bases from V and 4 from J, leaving 18 bases between them. The CDR3 region is CASSLPTSQTYNEQFF. DNA for the CDR3: TGTGCCAGCAGTCTCCCCACTAGCCAAACATACAATGAGCAGTTCTTC. Complete variable domain (other parts from reference TRBV28 and TRBJ2-1): DVKVTQSSRYLVKRTGEKVFLECVQDMDHENMFWYRQDPGLGLRLIYFSYDVKMKEKGDIPEGYSVSREKKERFSLILESASTNQTSMYLCASSLPTSQTYNEQFFGPGTRLTVL.

The table lists this clonotype with a few counts. The chain carries TRBV12-3 or TRBV12-4 and TRBJ2-2, with TRBD1 as a possible D gene (6 bases). The V end lost 5 bases, the J end lost 8 bases, and 9 bases lay between the germline ends. CDR3 length: 12 amino acids. The CDR3, as DNA: TGTGCCAGCAGTGTGGGGACAGGGGAGCTGTTTTTT. Translated, it gives CASSVGTGELFF.

This clonotype was counted ten times or more. The chain couples TRBV6-5 to TRBJ2-3, with a weak D call TRBD2 (5 bases). This CDR3 is 15 amino acids long. Trimming stripped 0 bases from V and 2 bases from J, with 9 bases between. Germline V gene sequence: CDR1 MNHEY, CDR2 SVGAGI. In nucleotides, the CDR3 is TGTGCCAGCAGTTACTCACAGCGGCACACAGATACGCAGTATTTT. Its protein is CASSYSQRHTDTQYF.

Ten or more counts support this clonotype. This chain links TRBV5-6 with TRBJ2-1; 7 nucleotides match TRBD1. The V gene end was trimmed by 6 bases and the J gene end by 4 bases; junction bases not matched to a gene: 10. There are 15 residues in the CDR3. Germline CDR1 SGHDT, CDR2 YYEEEE. The CDR3 spells CASNIPGQLYNEQFF. The CDR3 coding sequence is TGTGCCAGCAATATTCCGGGACAGCTTTACAATGAGCAGTTCTTC.

At least ten counts were recorded for this clonotype. The rearrangement joins TRBV27 to TRBJ2-7; 10 nucleotides line up with TRBD2. The CDR3 spans 17 residues. V was pared by 0 bases and J by 4 bases, with 9 bases of the junction left unmatched. CDR1 is MNHEY and CDR2 is SMNVEV in the germline V gene (reference sequence). The CDR3 sequence is CASSLSISRTSGYEQYF. For the CDR3, the DNA is TGTGCCAGCAGTTTATCGATCTCCCGGACTAGCGGATACGAGCAGTACTTC.

This clonotype was counted at least ten times. The chain joins TRBV13 to TRBJ2-1; D uncertain. Per germline, CDR1 PRHDT and CDR2 FYEKMQ (reference sequence). V shed 5 bases and J shed 0 bases, with 23 bases lying between them. The CDR3 contains 19 residues. Written as DNA, the CDR3 is TGTGCCAGCAGCCTTAGTTTCCTCAGCCAGTCTCCCTCCTACAATGAGCAGTTCTTC. Translated, it gives CASSLSFLSQSPSYNEQFF.

In its sample, this clonotype was seen many times. V usage is TRBV4-3 and J usage is TRBJ2-7; 9 bases line up with TRBD2. The CDR3 contains 15 residues. CDR1 is LGHNA, CDR2 YSLEER, per germline. The trim removed 4 bases at V and 2 bases at J, leaving 6 bases unmatched. The CDR3 spells CASSRLSGSAYEQYF. The CDR3 nucleotides are TGCGCCAGCAGCCGCCTTAGCGGGAGCGCCTACGAGCAGTACTTC.

This clonotype was recorded at least ten times. This sequence joins TRBV3-1 and TRBJ2-4; 8 bases are a match to TRBD1. V dropped 1 base and J dropped 15; count of bases not matched to a gene: 11. Germline V CDR1 and CDR2: LGHDT, YNNKEL (reference sequence). The CDR3 is 14 residues long. The CDR3 DNA is TGTGCCAGCAGCCAAGGGAACAACAGGGGGAATGCGTACTTC. Protein sequence: CASSQGNNRGNAYF.

This clonotype was observed many times. V and J are TRBV15 and TRBJ2-1; 11 nucleotides align to TRBD2. CDR1 LNHNV and CDR2 YYDKDF come from the germline V gene (reference sequence). The ends lost 3 bases at V and 9 bases at J; junction bases unmatched: 16. The CDR3 length is 18 residues. The CDR3 nucleotides are TGTGCCACCAGCAGGCTACAAACTAGCGGGAGAATATATGGTGAGCAGTTCTTC. Protein sequence: CATSRLQTSGRIYGEQFF.

This clonotype was counted only a few times. The chain has TRBV20-1 and TRBJ1-5, with D possibly matching TRBD1 (5 bases). The CDR3 has 11 residues. From germline, CDR1 is DFQATT and CDR2 SNEGSKA (reference sequence). With 1 base removed from V and 9 bases from J, the gap between germline ends came to 7 bases. CDR3 nucleotide sequence: TGCAGTGCTAGAGGGGACGGGCCCCAGCATTTT. The encoded protein is CSARGDGPQHF.

This clonotype was seen at least ten times. The CDR3 DNA follows: TGCGCCAGCAGCTTGGACGGCAGGGGAGGAAATCAGCCCCAGCATTTT. It yields the protein CASSLDGRGGNQPQHF. V usage is TRBV5-1 and J usage is TRBJ1-5; D possibly corresponds to TRBD1 (6 bases). The CDR3 has 16 residues. CDR1 is SGHRS, CDR2 YFSETQ, per germline. Trimming shortened V by 0 bases and J by 4 bases, and 14 bases separated the two germline ends.

This clonotype came up many times. V is TRBV7-9 and J is TRBJ2-7; D is possibly TRBD2 (5 bases). Germline assignment: CDR1 SEHNR and CDR2 FQNEAQ (reference sequence). V lost 0 bases and J 7 bases, leaving 10 bases between the germline ends. The CDR3 consists of 13 residues. The CDR3 sequence: CASSLALTGEQYF. CDR3 nucleotide sequence: TGTGCCAGCAGCTTAGCCTTGACGGGAGAGCAGTACTTC.

In its sample, this clonotype was seen many times. V is TRBV7-9 and J is TRBJ2-2; D not resolved. The CDR3 covers 14 residues. The germline V gene encodes CDR1 SEHNR and CDR2 FQNEAQ (reference sequence). Trimming left V 3 bases short and J 2 bases short, with 7 bases between. The CDR3 sequence is CASSFGSNTGELFF. CDR3 sequence (DNA): TGTGCCAGCAGCTTCGGCTCAAACACCGGGGAGCTGTTTTTT.

This clonotype was counted ten times or more. The V gene is TRBV18, the J gene TRBJ2-2; 8 nucleotides match TRBD1. The trim removed 6 bases at V and 7 bases at J, leaving 4 bases unmatched. Germline CDR1 is KGHSH and CDR2 is LQKENI. The CDR3 contains 13 residues. CDR3 sequence reads: CASSRTGIGELFF. The CDR3 nucleotides are TGTGCCAGCTCGCGGACAGGGATCGGGGAGCTGTTTTTT.

This clonotype was detected ten times or more. This rearrangement joins TRBV7-3 to TRBJ2-2; D gene uncertain. The CDR3 contains 14 residues. Germline CDR1 reads SGHTA; CDR2 reads FQGTGA. V was clipped by 1 base and J by 1 base, with 4 bases between them. The CDR3 DNA reads TGTGCCAGCAGCTTAATATTGAACACCGGGGAGCTGTTTTTT. This codes for CASSLILNTGELFF.